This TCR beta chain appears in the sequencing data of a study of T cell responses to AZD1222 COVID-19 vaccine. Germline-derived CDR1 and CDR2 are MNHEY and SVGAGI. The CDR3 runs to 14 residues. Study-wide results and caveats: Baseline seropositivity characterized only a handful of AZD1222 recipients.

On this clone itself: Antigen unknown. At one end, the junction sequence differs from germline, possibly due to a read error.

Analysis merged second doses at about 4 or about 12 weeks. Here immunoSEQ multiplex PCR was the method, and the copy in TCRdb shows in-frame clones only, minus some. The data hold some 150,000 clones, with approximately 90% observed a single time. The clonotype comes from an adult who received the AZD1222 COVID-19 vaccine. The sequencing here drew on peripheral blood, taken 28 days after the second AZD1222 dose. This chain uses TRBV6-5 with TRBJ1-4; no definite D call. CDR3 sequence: CASSDSVIWEKLFF. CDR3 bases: TGTGCCAGCAGTGACTCGGTTATTTGGGAAAAACTGTTTTTT.